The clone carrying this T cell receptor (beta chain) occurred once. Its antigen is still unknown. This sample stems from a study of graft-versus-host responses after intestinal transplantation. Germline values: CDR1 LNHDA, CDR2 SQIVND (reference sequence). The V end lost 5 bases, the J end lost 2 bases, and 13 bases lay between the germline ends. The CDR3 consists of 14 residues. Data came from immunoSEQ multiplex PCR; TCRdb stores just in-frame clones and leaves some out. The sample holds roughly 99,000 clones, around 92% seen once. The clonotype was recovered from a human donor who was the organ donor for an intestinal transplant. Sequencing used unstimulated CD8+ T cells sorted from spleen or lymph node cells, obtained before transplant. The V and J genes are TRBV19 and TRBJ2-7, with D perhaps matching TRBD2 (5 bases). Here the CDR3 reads CASSPWTGTYEQYF. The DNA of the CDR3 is TGTGCCAGTAGTCCTTGGACCGGGACCTACGAGCAGTACTTC.